This T cell receptor (beta chain) was documented in a study of monozygotic twins with inflammatory bowel disease. The V gene's germline CDR1 is SGHKS and CDR2 YYEKEE (reference sequence). CDR3 size: 15 residues. A word on this clonotype: Its cognate antigen is unknown.

Researchers generated cDNA in eight separate reactions per sample. TCRdb re-analyzed the 5' RACE reads; it lists each CDR3 protein once, without DNA. The table for this sample gives about 440,000 distinct CDR3 sequences. Study results and limitations: None of the different T cell subtypes could be distinguished from one another. Extra variability in the repertoires of patients may have come from differing immunosuppressive treatments.

The J gene is TRBJ2-2, the V gene TRBV5-5; there is no DNA to check the TCRdb D call of TRBD1. This sequence was found in a human donor with ulcerative colitis or Crohn's disease, or a healthy co-twin of an affected twin (not recorded which). The sequencing input was blood. Here the CDR3 reads CASSNGGPNTGELFF.